The next 6 T cell receptor beta chains were all read from a single sample in a study of molecular identifiers for immune sequencing clone quantification (dated by TCRdb to 2017 to 2018). Receptors were amplified or captured by PCR. Instrument used: NextSeq 500. The public reads were quality trimmed at Q25 with fastp and then assembled into clones with MiXCR by TCRdb, keeping productive beta chains. CDR3 protein sequences are deduplicated, and each keeps its most common genes and DNA. This sample is represented by 40,000 to 45,000 distinct CDR3 sequences; about a quarter of them were singletons. 0.98% of the sample is taken by the ten largest. Sequencing was performed on naive CD8+ T cells from blood, with Jurkat cell RNA spiked in. The meaning of the sample's cell subset or site label: FACS-sorted CD8+CD4-CCR7+CD45RA+ naive T cells. These receptors were obtained from a human donor in good health. Some libraries in this study had Jurkat cell RNA spiked in.

This clonotype was counted a few times. The gene calls are TRBV3-1 and TRBJ1-1; 9 bases are shared with TRBD1. Germline-derived CDR1 and CDR2 are LGHDT and YNNKEL (reference sequence). The CDR3 consists of 16 residues. Trimming took 3 bases from V and 1 from J; bases not matched to a gene: 6. CDR3 coding DNA: TGTGCCAGCAGCCATAGGGACAGGGCGACGAACACTGAAGCTTTCTTT. Translated, it gives CASSHRDRATNTEAFF.

As regards this clonotype: The junction departs from the called germline gene at one end, perhaps through a read error. The chain employs TRBV7-2 and TRBJ2-5, with 10 bases lining up with TRBD1. The germline CDR1 and CDR2 sequences are SGHTA and FQGNSA. The CDR3 loop spans 19 amino acids. The CDR3 region is CASSFFLTGGARGQATPYF. CDR3 in DNA: TGTGCCAGCAGCTTTTTCCTGACAGGGGGCGCGCGGGGCCAAGCGACCCCGTACTTC.

Points on this clonotype: This clone may be a read error of a much larger clone one base away. The gene calls are TRBV20-1 and TRBJ2-7; unclear D gene. Germline-derived CDR1 and CDR2 are DFQATT and SNEGSKA (reference sequence). The germline V and J ends were trimmed by 0 bases and 2 bases, with 8 bases remaining between them. The CDR3 consists of 13 residues. CDR3 DNA: TGCAGTGCTAGAGATCCTCATACCTACGAGCAGTACTTC. Translated, it gives CSARDPHTYEQYF.

Ten or more counts support this clonotype. The rearrangement joins TRBV5-1 to TRBJ2-6, with D tentatively TRBD1 or TRBD2 (5 bases each). V shed 4 bases and J shed 3 bases, with 14 bases lying between them. CDR1 and CDR2 (germline): SGHRS, YFSETQ. The CDR3 is 16 residues long. The CDR3 here is CASSPSWGSGANVLTF. The CDR3 bases are TGCGCCAGCAGCCCCTCTTGGGGGAGTGGGGCCAACGTCCTGACTTTC. The full variable domain, completed using reference TRBV5-1 and TRBJ2-6, is KAGVTQTPRYLIKTRGQQVTLSCSPISGHRSVSWYQQTPGQGLQFLFEYFSETQRNKGNFPGRFSGRQFSNSRSEMNVSTLELGDSALYLCASSPSWGSGANVLTFGAGSRLTVL.

The sample holds many counts of this clonotype. The CDR3 DNA reads TGTGCCAGCAGTTTAGATATGGGACTAGCGGGCCTCGAGCAGTACTTC. It codes for CASSLDMGLAGLEQYF. The rearrangement joins TRBV28 to TRBJ2-7; 12 bases line up with TRBD2. CDR1 is MDHEN and CDR2 is SYDVKM in the germline V gene. This CDR3 spans 16 amino acids. V lost 2 bases and J lost 6; bases outside the gene matches: 8. Supplemented by reference TRBV28 and TRBJ2-7, the full variable domain reads DVKVTQSSRYLVKRTGEKVFLECVQDMDHENMFWYRQDPGLGLRLIYFSYDVKMKEKGDIPEGYSVSREKKERFSLILESASTNQTSMYLCASSLDMGLAGLEQYFGPGTRLTVT.

There are many counts of this clonotype. The chain recombines TRBV27 with TRBJ2-1; possibly TRBD1 or TRBD2 for D (6 bases each). The CDR3 has 14 amino acids. The germline V gene has CDR1 MNHEY and CDR2 SMNVEV (reference sequence). Trimming cost V 6 bases and J 3 bases, with 12 bases left between them. The CDR3 loop reads CASRGRGDYNEQFF. Here the CDR3 DNA reads TGTGCCAGCAGGGGAAGGGGGGACTACAATGAGCAGTTCTTC.